The 4 T cell receptor beta chains presented below share a single source sample, sequenced in a study of blood T cell repertoires in COVID-19. The assay was immunoSEQ multiplex PCR, and TCRdb's table has in-frame clones only and misses some. This table holds about 180,000 clones, roughly 87% found once. Sequences were obtained from PBMCs or T cells enriched from blood (not recorded which). All receptors derive from a human donor with acute COVID-19. The donor label of this sample is uncertain.

The V gene is TRBV6-5, the J gene TRBJ2-2; 9 bases map to TRBD1. There are 15 residues in the CDR3. Germline CDR1 reads MNHEY; CDR2 reads SVGAGI. Germline trimming cut 0 bases from V and 10 bases from J; bases unmatched to any gene: 6. This CDR3 reads CASSYSGQGQEELFF. The CDR3 region has the DNA TGTGCCAGCAGTTACTCTGGACAGGGGCAAGAGGAGCTGTTTTTT.

This clone has a handful of counts. The sample contains more than one DNA sequence encoding this CDR3. The chain uses TRBV19 and TRBJ1-1; no definite D call. Trimming stripped 3 bases from V and 6 bases from J, with 8 bases between. CDR3 length: 12 residues. Germline V gives CDR1 LNHDA, CDR2 SQIVND (reference sequence). CDR3 DNA sequence: TGTGCCAGTAGTATCGGGGTCGCTGAAGCTTTCTTT. As protein: CASSIGVAEAFF.

As DNA, the CDR3 is TGTGCCAGCAGCGTCACGACAGGGGGCTCCAATTCACCCCTCCACTTT. This gives the protein CASSVTTGGSNSPLHF. The genes are TRBV5-5 and TRBJ1-6, with TRBD1 matching over 10 bases. Germline CDR1 and CDR2: SGHKS and YYEKEE (reference sequence). The CDR3 extends over 16 amino acids. Unmatched junction bases numbered 8, after V lost 4 bases and J lost 7 bases.

This clone was observed once. This chain uses TRBV12-3 or TRBV12-4 with TRBJ1-5; possible D gene TRBD1, 5 bases. This CDR3 is built from 13 residues. Trimming removed 2 bases at V and 7 bases at J, with 9 bases between. In DNA form, the CDR3 reads TGTGCCAGCAGTTTAAACGGGGGACAGCCCCAGCATTTT. Translated, it gives CASSLNGGQPQHF.